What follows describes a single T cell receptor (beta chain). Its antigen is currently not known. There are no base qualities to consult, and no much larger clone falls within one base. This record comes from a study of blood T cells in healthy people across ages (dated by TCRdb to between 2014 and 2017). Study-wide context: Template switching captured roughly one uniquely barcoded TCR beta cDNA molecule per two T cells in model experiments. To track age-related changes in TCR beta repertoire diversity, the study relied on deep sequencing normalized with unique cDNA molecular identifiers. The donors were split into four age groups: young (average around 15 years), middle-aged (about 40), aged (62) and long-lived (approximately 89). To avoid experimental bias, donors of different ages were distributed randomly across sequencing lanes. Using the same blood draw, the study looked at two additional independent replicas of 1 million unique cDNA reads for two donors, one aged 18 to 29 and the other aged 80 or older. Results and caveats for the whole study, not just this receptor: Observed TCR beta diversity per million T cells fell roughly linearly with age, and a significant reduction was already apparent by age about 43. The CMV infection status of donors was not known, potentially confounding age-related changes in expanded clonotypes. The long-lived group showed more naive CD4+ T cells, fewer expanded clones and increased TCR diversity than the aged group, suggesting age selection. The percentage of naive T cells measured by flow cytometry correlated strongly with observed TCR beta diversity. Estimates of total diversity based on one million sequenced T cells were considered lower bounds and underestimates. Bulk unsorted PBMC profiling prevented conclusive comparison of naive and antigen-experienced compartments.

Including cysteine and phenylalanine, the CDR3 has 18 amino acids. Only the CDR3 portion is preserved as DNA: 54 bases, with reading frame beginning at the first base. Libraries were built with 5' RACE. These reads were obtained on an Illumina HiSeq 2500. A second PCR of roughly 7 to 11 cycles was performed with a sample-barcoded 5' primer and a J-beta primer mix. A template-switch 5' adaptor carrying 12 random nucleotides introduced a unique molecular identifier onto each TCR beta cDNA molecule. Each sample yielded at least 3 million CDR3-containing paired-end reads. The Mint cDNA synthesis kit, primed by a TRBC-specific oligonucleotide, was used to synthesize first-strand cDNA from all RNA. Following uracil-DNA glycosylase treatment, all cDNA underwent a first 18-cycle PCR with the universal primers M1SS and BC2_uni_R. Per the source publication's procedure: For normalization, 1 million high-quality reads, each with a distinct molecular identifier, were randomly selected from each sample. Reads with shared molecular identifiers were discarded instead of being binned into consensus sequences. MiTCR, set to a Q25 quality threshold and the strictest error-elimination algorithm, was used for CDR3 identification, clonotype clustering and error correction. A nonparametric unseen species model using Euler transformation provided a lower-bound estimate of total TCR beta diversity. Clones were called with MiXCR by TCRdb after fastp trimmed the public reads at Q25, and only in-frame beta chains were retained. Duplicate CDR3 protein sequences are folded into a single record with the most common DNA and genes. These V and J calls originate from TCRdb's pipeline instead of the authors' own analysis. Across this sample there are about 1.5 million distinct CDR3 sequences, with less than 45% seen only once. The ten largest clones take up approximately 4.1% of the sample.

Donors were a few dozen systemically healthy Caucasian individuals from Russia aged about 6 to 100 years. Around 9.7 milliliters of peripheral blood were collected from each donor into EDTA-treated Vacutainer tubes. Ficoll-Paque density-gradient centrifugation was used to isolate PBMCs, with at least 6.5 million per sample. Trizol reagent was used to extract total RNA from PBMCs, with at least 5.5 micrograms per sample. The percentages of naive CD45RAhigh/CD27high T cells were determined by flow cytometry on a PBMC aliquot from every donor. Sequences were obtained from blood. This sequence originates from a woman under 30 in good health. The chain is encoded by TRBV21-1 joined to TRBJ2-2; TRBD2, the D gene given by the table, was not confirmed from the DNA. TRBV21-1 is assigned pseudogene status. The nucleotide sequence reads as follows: TGTGCCAGCAGCTTAGAGGACTACCCAAACTCTAACACCGGGGAGCTGTTTTTT. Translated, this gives CASSLEDYPNSNTGELFF.